This T cell receptor (beta chain) comes out of a study of T cells expressing NK-cell markers. Study overall: In the group of eight sequenced donors, seven were HCMV-seropositive and one was seronegative.

Germline V lookup: CDR1 MNHNY, CDR2 SVGAGI (reference sequence). The CDR3 is 13 residues long. TCRdb reprocessed the 5' RACE reads; each CDR3 protein has one entry and no DNA is given. Here the sample table reports about 15,000 distinct CDR3 sequences. The receptor was isolated from a man aged 18 to 69 in good health. The chain couples TRBV6-6 to TRBJ1-5. The sequencing input was blood T cells: a sorted CD56 or NKG2C T cell subset, CD4+ or CD8+ T cells, or bulk PBMC T cells (not recorded which). The CDR3 region is CASSYSGDQPQHF.